The source of this T cell receptor beta chain is a study of blood T cell repertoires in COVID-19 (dated by TCRdb to the early 2020s). For the study in its entirety: Collaborator samples came from the United States, Italy and Spain and covered acute and convalescent phases of COVID-19. The material from the prospective study consisted of cDNA or gDNA derived from T cells, B-cell-depleted T cells, or PBMCs. Deeply sampled blood TCRbeta repertoires from subjects exposed to, actively infected with, or recovered from COVID-19 were included in the dataset. The repertoires were made available in a free public database intended to serve as a resource for research on the immune response to SARS-CoV-2. The samples were drawn from the first 160 participants of the ongoing ImmuneRACE study and from 1,254 subjects provided by 6 global collaborators. The sample metadata nearly always contained a de-identified subject ID, COVID-19 status, age in years and sex. Where HLA class I and class II types were available, the types were taken from metadata supplied by the sample provider, not from assay-based typing. General findings and caveats noted by the study authors: The quantity of clinical and demographic metadata differed by source and by participant and was supplied without curation.

The immunoSEQ Assay, a bias-controlled multiplex PCR, was used to amplify TCRbeta CDR3 regions from genomic DNA. The authors' pipeline ran thus. The number of nucleated cells in each sample was estimated by amplification of reference gene primers within the assay. Sequence reads were collapsed and filtered to measure the absolute abundance of every unique TCRbeta CDR3 rearrangement. For each sample, productive Simpson clonality was calculated by taking the square root of Simpson's diversity index across productive rearrangements. Not all clones reach the TCRdb copy of this immuneACCESS table, which keeps in-frame sequences only. Checked studies attribute under half of the gap to unresolved V genes and leave the rest unexplained. Clone size and V and J calls were adopted from that table, with D and trimming inferred from the DNA. This sample gives some 220,000 clones in total; about nine tenths of them show up just once. The top ten clones comprise roughly 2.8% of the sample.

CDR1 and CDR2 are read off the germline V gene as SGHAT and FQNNGV. Spanning cysteine to phenylalanine, the CDR3 consists of 14 amino acids. CDR3 DNA only is kept here, 42 bases in frame from base 1. V is cut by 3 bases and J by 6 bases, and the space between the germline ends is 14 bases. In the prospective study, participants were roughly 18 to 95 years old, resided in approximately 25 geographic areas of the United States, and were enrolled through a virtual design. Cohort assignment in the prospective study relied on participant-reported clinical history from a screening survey and a study questionnaire. Recovered participants in ImmuneRACE Cohort 3 were defined by two consecutive negative NP/OP PCR tests, clearance by a healthcare professional, or resolution of symptoms. Mobile phlebotomists in the prospective study collected whole blood, serum and a nasopharyngeal or oropharyngeal swab from every participant. Additional blood draws and questionnaires over an approximately two-month period could optionally be provided by prospective study participants. Prospective study blood samples were shipped either frozen or at room temperature before DNA extraction.

In the case of this clone: This clone's antigen is unknown. Within one base of it there is no much larger clone, and no base qualities were kept.

This TCR was sampled from a woman younger than 45 who had recovered from COVID-19. Recombination linked TRBV11-2 to TRBJ1-2; the D segment could be TRBD1, given 5 matching bases. Specimen: PBMCs or T cells enriched from blood (not recorded which). The CDR3 is CASSFSPEGNGYTF. The bases are TGTGCCAGCAGCTTTTCCCCGGAGGGGAATGGCTACACCTTC.